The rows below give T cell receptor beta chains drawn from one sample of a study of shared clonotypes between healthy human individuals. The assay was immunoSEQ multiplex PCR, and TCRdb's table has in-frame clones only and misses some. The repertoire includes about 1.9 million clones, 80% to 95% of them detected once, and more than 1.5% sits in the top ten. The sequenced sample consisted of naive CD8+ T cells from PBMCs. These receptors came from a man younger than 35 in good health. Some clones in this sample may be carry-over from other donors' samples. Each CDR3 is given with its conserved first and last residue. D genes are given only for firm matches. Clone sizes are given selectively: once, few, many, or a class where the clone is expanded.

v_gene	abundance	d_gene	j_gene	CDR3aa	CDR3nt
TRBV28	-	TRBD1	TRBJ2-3	CASSFPGQAPYTDTQYF	TGTGCCAGCAGTTTCCCAGGACAGGCCCCCTACACAGATACGCAGTATTTT
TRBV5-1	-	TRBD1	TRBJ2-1	CASSPTKLQGGEQFF	TGCGCCAGCAGCCCTACCAAGTTACAGGGGGGTGAGCAGTTCTTC
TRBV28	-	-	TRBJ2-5	CASRMTVEETQYF	TGTGCCAGCAGGATGACAGTAGAAGAGACCCAGTACTTC
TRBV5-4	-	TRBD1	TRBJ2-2	CASSLAGQTTGELFF	TGTGCCAGCAGCTTGGCGGGACAGACTACCGGGGAGCTGTTTTTT
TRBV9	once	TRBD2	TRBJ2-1	CASSVVRAGVSEEQFF	TGTGCCAGCAGCGTTGTACGAGCGGGAGTTTCGGAGGAGCAGTTCTTC
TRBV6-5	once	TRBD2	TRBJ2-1	CASSYETSGNNEQFF	TGTGCCAGCAGTTACGAGACTAGCGGAAACAATGAGCAGTTCTTC
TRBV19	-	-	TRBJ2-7	CASSIGLGPSREQYF	TGTGCCAGTAGTATAGGTCTAGGCCCGTCGAGGGAGCAGTACTTC
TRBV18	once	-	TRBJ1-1	CASWGRENTEAFF	TGTGCCAGCTGGGGACGGGAGAACACTGAAGCTTTCTTT
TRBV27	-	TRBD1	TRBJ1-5	CASRPTGGVQPQHF	TGTGCCAGCAGACCGACAGGGGGCGTCCAGCCCCAGCATTTT
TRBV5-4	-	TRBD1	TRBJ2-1	CAGQGDQSSYNEQFF	TGTGCGGGACAGGGGGATCAGAGCTCCTACAATGAGCAGTTCTTC
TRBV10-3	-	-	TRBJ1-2	CAISPRTDYGYTF	TGTGCCATCAGTCCCCGGACAGATTATGGCTACACCTTC
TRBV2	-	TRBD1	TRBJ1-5	CASRDRDGQPQHF	TGTGCCAGCAGAGACAGGGACGGTCAGCCCCAGCATTTT
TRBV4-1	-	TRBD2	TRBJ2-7	CASSQPILGLAGDGQYF	TGCGCCAGCAGCCAGCCCATCCTCGGGCTAGCGGGAGACGGGCAGTACTTC
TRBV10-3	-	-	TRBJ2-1	CATAEGVGNEQFF	TGTGCCACTGCCGAAGGGGTCGGGAATGAGCAGTTCTTC
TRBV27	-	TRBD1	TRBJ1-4	CASSLGITLTGTFEKLFF	TGTGCCAGCAGTTTGGGGATTACTTTGACAGGGACCTTTGAAAAACTGTTTTTT
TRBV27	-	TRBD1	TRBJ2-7	CASSLLVGTGWYEQYF	TGTGCCAGCAGTTTATTGGTCGGGACAGGGTGGTACGAGCAGTACTTC
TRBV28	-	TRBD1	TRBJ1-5	CASSQGGTNQPQHF	TGTGCCAGCAGTCAGGGGGGTACCAATCAGCCCCAGCATTTT
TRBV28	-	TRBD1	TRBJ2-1	CASSAGTGGTNEQFF	TGTGCCAGCAGTGCCGGGACAGGGGGCACCAATGAGCAGTTCTTC
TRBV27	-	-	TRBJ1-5	CASSLGSNQPQHF	TGTGCCAGCAGTTTGGGGTCTAATCAGCCCCAGCATTTT
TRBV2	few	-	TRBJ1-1	CASKLQGMNTEAFF	TGTGCCAGCAAACTACAGGGTATGAACACTGAAGCTTTCTTT
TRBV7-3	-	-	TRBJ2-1	CASSLFGRDEQFF	TGTGCCAGCAGCTTATTTGGCCGGGATGAGCAGTTCTTC
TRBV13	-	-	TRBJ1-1	CASSPHREENTEAFF	TGTGCCAGCAGCCCCCACAGAGAAGAGAACACTGAAGCTTTCTTT
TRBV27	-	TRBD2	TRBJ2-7	CASSLGLAGEGWYEQYF	TGTGCCAGCAGTTTAGGACTAGCGGGAGAAGGTTGGTACGAGCAGTACTTC
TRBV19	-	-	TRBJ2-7	CASTFSGSYEQYF	TGTGCCAGTACGTTTAGCGGCTCCTACGAGCAGTACTTC
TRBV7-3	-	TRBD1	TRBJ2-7	CASSPHDRVYEQYF	TGTGCCAGCAGCCCACACGACAGGGTCTACGAGCAGTACTTC
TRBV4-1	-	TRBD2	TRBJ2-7	CASSHRAAGGSYEQYF	TGCGCCAGCAGCCACCGAGCGGCGGGAGGCTCCTACGAGCAGTACTTC
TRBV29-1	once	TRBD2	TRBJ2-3	CSVARTSGAPSAVNTQYF	TGCAGCGTAGCCAGGACTAGCGGGGCCCCCTCAGCAGTAAATACGCAGTATTTT
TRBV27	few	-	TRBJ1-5	CASSLQTWQPQHF	TGTGCCAGCAGCCTACAAACTTGGCAGCCCCAGCATTTT
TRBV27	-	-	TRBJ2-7	CASSLDRGSAEQYF	TGTGCCAGCAGCCTTGATAGGGGGTCCGCCGAGCAGTACTTC
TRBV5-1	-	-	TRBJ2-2	CASSPHLAGELFF	TGCGCCAGCAGTCCCCATTTAGCCGGGGAGCTGTTTTTT
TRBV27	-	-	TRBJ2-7	CASRGGDTSYEQYF	TGTGCCAGCAGGGGGGGGGACACCTCCTACGAGCAGTACTTC
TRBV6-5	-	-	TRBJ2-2	CASSYSGGPNTGELFF	TGTGCCAGCAGTTACTCGGGGGGCCCGAACACCGGGGAGCTGTTTTTT
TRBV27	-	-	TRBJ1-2	CASSLAGEGYTF	TGTGCCAGCAGTTTGGCAGGGGAAGGCTACACCTTC
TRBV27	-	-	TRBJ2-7	CASSLRGSEQYF	TGTGCCAGCAGTTTACGTGGGAGCGAGCAGTACTTC
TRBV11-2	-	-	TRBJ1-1	CASSGESEAFF	TGTGCCAGCAGCGGGGAATCCGAAGCTTTCTTT
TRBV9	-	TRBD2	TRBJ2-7	CASSARGGYEQYF	TGTGCCAGCAGCGCCCGGGGGGGGTACGAGCAGTACTTC
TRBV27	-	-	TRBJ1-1	CASSPSAGEQNTEAFF	TGTGCCAGCAGTCCTTCAGCCGGGGAACAGAACACTGAAGCTTTCTTT
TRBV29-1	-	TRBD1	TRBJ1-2	CSVDRQGPLNYGYTF	TGCAGCGTTGACCGACAGGGGCCCCTTAACTATGGCTACACCTTC
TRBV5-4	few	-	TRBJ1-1	CASSLVGTEAFF	TGTGCCAGCAGCTTGGTTGGCACTGAAGCTTTCTTT
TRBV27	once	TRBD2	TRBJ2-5	CATKRIQGLQETQYF	TGTGCCACCAAAAGGATCCAGGGACTACAAGAGACCCAGTACTTC
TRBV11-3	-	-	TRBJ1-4	CAAPRVGATNEKLFF	TGTGCCGCGCCAAGGGTTGGGGCAACTAATGAAAAACTGTTTTTT